This T cell receptor (beta chain) was observed in a study of OX40 agonist ivuxolimab in advanced cancers. As for the study in general: The study treated patients with ivuxolimab, an agonistic anti-OX40 (CD134) antibody. Dose-escalation patients suffered from hepatocellular carcinoma, melanoma, renal cell or head and neck cancer.

From germline, CDR1 is MNHNS and CDR2 SASEGT. The CDR3 is made up of 14 amino acids. V lost 1 base and J lost 6, with 12 bases in between. Data came from immunoSEQ multiplex PCR; TCRdb stores just in-frame clones and leaves some out. The sample carries tens of thousands of clones, approximately 90% recorded once. Autoimmune disease history or systemic immunosuppression barred patients. Sequencing used CD4+ or CD8+ T cells sorted from blood, obtained in a trial of the OX40 agonist ivuxolimab. This clonotype was sampled from an adult with an advanced solid tumor such as melanoma, head and neck, liver or kidney cancer. The chain has TRBV6-1 and TRBJ1-1, with D perhaps TRBD1 (6 bases). The CDR3 DNA follows: TGTGCCAGCAGTGAAGGCTGGGGGCAGGCTGAAGCTTTCTTT. It encodes CASSEGWGQAEAFF.